Following are 8 T cell receptor beta chains from one sample sequenced in a study of cytomegalovirus exposure and HLA in healthy donors. It was with 60 Vbeta and 13 Jbeta primers that the PCR ran. Profiled with immunoSEQ multiplex PCR; TCRdb holds only in-frame clones, not every one. The data show 100,000 or so clones, with 60% to 85% seen just once and around 1.3% held by the top ten. The sequencing input was PBMCs. Receptors originate from a man in his forties or fifties in good health and CMV-seronegative.

Only one count was recorded for this clone. The V call is TRBV5-4, the J call TRBJ1-3, with D unresolved. The CDR3 sequence is 14 residues long. V lost 5 bases and J 0 bases, leaving 9 bases between the germline ends. Germline V lookup: CDR1 SGHNT, CDR2 YYREEE (reference sequence). CDR3 region: CASSIQSSGNTIYF. CDR3 coding DNA: TGTGCCAGCAGTATTCAGTCCTCTGGAAACACCATATATTTT.

The chain joins TRBV5-4 to TRBJ2-3; 7 positions match TRBD2. Germline CDR1 reads SGHNT; CDR2 reads YYREEE (reference sequence). CDR3 length: 15 residues. After removal of 3 bases from V and 0 bases from J, the junction contained 4 bases not matched to a gene. The CDR3 sequence: CASSSKRESTDTQYF. CDR3 in DNA: TGTGCCAGCAGCTCCAAGCGGGAAAGCACAGATACGCAGTATTTT.

CDR3 sequence (DNA): TGTGCCAGCAGCCGGGGGGGTGCAACTAATGAAAAACTGTTTTTT. Translation gives CASSRGGATNEKLFF. This rearrangement joins TRBV4-2 to TRBJ1-4, with D perhaps TRBD1 (5 bases). Germline CDR1 and CDR2: LGHNA and YNFKEQ. Trimming stripped 4 bases from V and 0 bases from J, with 9 bases between. There are 15 residues in the CDR3.

This clone showed up just a few times. The V and J genes are TRBV5-1 and TRBJ1-1; no definite D call. The CDR3 length is 14 residues. Germline lookup yields CDR1 SGHRS and CDR2 YFSETQ. The germline V and J ends were trimmed by 4 bases and 5 bases, with 15 bases remaining between them. The CDR3 spells CASSLGGVRTEAFF. As DNA, the CDR3 is TGCGCCAGCAGCCTTGGCGGGGTTCGGACTGAAGCTTTCTTT.

This clone has only one observation. CDR3 region: CASSPGRARSYNSPLHF. The CDR3 DNA follows: TGCGCCAGCAGCCCGGGAAGGGCTCGCTCCTATAATTCACCCCTCCACTTT. The V gene is TRBV4-1, the J gene TRBJ1-6; no definite D call. CDR1 is MGHRA and CDR2 is YSYEKL in the germline V gene. V gave up 4 bases and J gave up 0 bases, with 13 bases separating them. The CDR3 consists of 17 residues.

This clone was seen a single time. The V call is TRBV9, the J call TRBJ2-1; 8 nucleotides align to TRBD1. With 3 bases clipped from V and 7 bases from J, the junction kept 6 bases outside the gene matches. This CDR3 region has 14 residues. From germline, CDR1 is SGDLS and CDR2 YYNGEE. The CDR3: CASSAWTGRNEQFF. The CDR3 DNA reads as TGTGCCAGCAGCGCTTGGACAGGGAGGAATGAGCAGTTCTTC.

The CDR3 DNA sequence: TGTGCCAGCAGTTACTCGCTCAGGAATAATTCACCCCTCCACTTT. This codes for CASSYSLRNNSPLHF. J is TRBJ1-6 and V is TRBV6-5; D ambiguous. V gave up 0 bases and J gave up 5 bases, with 8 bases separating them. This CDR3 is built from 15 residues. Germline V gene lookup returns CDR1 MNHEY and CDR2 SVGAGI.

This clone was detected only once. This chain connects TRBV30 to TRBJ1-1; possibly TRBD1 for D (5 bases). The V gene's germline CDR1 is GTSNPN and CDR2 SVGIG (reference sequence). Trimming left V 2 bases short and J 5 bases short, with 12 bases between. CDR3 length: 13 residues. The CDR3 loop is CAWSRGGGTEAFF. CDR3 nucleotides: TGTGCCTGGAGTAGGGGTGGGGGGACTGAAGCTTTCTTT.